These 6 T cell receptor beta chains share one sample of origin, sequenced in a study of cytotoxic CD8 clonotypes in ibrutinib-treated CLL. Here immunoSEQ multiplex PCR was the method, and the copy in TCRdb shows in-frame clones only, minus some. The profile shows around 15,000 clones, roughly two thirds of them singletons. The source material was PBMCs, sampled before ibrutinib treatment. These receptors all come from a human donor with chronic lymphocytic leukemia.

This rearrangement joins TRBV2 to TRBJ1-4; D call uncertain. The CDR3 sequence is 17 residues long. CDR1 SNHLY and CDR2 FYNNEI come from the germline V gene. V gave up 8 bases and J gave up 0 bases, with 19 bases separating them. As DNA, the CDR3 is TGTGCCAGCCAGCTTCGGGCAGTCACTGCAACTAATGAAAAACTGTTTTTT. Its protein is CASQLRAVTATNEKLFF.

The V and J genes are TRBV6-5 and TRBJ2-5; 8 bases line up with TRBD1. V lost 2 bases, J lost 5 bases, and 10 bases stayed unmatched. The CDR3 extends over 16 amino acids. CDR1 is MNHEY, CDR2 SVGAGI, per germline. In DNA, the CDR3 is TGTGCCAGCAGTTACGGCCTCAGGGGGCCAGGGGAGACCCAGTACTTC. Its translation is CASSYGLRGPGETQYF.

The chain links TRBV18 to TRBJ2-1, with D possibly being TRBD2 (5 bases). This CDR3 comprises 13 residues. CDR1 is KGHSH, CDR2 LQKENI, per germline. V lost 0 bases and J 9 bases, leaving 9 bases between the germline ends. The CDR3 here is CASSPPSAGEQFF. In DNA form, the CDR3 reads TGTGCCAGCTCACCACCGTCTGCGGGTGAGCAGTTCTTC.

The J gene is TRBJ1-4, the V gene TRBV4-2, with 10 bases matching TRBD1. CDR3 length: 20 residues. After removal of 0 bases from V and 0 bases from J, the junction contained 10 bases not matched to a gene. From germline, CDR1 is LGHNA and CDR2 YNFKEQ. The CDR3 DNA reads TGTGCCAGCAGCCAAGATCCTCTCTCCGGGACAGGGGCAACTAATGAAAAACTGTTTTTT. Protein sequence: CASSQDPLSGTGATNEKLFF.

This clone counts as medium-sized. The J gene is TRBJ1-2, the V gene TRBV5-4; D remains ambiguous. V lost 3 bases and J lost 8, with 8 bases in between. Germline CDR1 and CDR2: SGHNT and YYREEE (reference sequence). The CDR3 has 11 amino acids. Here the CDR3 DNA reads TGTGCCAGCAGCTGGGTTGGCGGCTACACCTTC. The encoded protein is CASSWVGGYTF.

In nucleotides, the CDR3 is TGTGCCAGCAGTCTCTTTCAGGGTGGGTCACCCCTCCACTTT. As protein: CASSLFQGGSPLHF. V is TRBV27 and J is TRBJ1-6; TRBD1 might be the D (5 bases). Deletions cut 5 bases from V and 10 bases from J, with 15 bases between. This CDR3 has 14 amino acids. CDR1 and CDR2 from the germline V gene are MNHEY and SMNVEV (reference sequence).